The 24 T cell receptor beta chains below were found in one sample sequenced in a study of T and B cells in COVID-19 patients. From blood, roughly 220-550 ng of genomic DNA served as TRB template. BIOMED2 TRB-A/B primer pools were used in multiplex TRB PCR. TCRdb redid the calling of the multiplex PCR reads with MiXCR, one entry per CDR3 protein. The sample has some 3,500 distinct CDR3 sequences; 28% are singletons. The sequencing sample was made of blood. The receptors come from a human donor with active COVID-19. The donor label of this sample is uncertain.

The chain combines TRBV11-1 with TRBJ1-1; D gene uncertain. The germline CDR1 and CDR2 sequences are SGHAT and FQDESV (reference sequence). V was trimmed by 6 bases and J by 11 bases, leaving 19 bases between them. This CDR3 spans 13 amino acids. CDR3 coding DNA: TGTGCCAGCAGTTCAAATGTAAGGGTTGAGGCTTTCTTT. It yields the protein CASSSNVRVEAFF.

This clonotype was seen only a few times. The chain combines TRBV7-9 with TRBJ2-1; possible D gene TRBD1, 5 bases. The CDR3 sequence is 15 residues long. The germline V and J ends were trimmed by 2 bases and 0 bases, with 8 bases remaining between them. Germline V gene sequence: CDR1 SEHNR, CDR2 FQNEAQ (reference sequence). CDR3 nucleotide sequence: TGTGCCAGCAGCTTAACAGGCAGCTCCTACAATGAGCAGTTCTTC. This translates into CASSLTGSSYNEQFF.

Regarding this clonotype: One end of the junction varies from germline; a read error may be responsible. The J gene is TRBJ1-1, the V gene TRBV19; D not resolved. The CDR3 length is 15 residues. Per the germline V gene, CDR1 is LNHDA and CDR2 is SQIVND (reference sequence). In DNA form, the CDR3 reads TGTGCCGGTAGTCCCCCGGGAGGGTGGAACACTGAAGCTTTCTTT. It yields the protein CAGSPPGGWNTEAFF.

The CDR3 bases are TGTGCCAGCAGCTTGGGGACAGGGCAAGGCTACACCTTC. Amino acid sequence: CASSLGTGQGYTF. V is TRBV7-9 and J is TRBJ1-2, with 9 bases that match TRBD1. Germline CDR1 and CDR2: SEHNR and FQNEAQ (reference sequence). The CDR3 spans 13 residues. V was clipped by 3 bases and J by 8 bases; unmatched bases: 4.

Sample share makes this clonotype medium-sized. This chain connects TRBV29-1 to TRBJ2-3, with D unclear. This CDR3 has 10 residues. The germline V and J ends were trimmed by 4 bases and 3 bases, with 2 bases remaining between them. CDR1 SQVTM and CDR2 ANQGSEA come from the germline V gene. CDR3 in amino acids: CSVGTDTQYF. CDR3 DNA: TGCAGCGTTGGGACAGATACGCAGTATTTT.

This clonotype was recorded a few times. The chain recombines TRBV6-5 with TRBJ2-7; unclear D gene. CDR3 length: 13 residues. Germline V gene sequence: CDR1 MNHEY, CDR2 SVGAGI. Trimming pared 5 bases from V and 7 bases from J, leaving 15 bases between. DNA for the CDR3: TGTGCCAGCAGTCGCCCGATGACATGGGAGCAGTACTTC. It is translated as CASSRPMTWEQYF.

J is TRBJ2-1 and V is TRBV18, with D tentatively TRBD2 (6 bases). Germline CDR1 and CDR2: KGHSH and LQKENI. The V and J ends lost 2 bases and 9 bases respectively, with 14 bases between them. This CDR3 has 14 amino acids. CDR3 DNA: TGTGCCAGCTCACCAGCGGGGAGCCTGGCTGAGCAGTTCTTC. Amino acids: CASSPAGSLAEQFF.

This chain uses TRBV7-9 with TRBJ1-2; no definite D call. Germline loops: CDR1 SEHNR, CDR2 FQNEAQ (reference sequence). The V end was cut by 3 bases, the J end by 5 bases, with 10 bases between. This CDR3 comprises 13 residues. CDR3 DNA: TGTGCCAGCAGCTTTACTGGAACTTATGGCTACACCTTC. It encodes CASSFTGTYGYTF.

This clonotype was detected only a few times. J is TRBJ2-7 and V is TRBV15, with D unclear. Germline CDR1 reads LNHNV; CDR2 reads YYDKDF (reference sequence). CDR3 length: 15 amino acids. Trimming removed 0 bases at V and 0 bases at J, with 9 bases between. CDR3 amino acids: CATSRDPGSSYEQYF. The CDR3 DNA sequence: TGTGCCACCAGCAGAGATCCGGGCAGCTCCTACGAGCAGTACTTC.

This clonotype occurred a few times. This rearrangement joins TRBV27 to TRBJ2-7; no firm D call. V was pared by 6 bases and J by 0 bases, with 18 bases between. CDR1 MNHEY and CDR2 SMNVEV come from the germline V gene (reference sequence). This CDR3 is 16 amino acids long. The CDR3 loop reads CASRFITPDSSYEQYF. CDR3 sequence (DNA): TGTGCCAGCAGATTTATAACACCCGATAGCTCCTACGAGCAGTACTTC.

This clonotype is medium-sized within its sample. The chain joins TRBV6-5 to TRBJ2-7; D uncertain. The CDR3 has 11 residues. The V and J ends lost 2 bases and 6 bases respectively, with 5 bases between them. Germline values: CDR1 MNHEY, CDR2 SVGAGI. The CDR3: CASSYGFEQYF. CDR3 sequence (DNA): TGTGCCAGCAGTTACGGATTCGAGCAGTACTTC.

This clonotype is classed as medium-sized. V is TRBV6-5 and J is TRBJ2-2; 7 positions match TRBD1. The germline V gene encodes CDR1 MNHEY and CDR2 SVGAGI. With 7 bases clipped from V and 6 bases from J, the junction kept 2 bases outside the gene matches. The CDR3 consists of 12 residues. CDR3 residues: CASKDRAGELFF. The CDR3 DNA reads TGTGCCAGCAAAGACAGGGCCGGGGAGCTGTTTTTT.

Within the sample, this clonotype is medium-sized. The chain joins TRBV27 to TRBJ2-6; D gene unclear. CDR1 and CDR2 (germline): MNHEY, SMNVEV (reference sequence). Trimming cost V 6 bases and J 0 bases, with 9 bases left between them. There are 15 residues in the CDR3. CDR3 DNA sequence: TGTGCCAGCAGCCATTGGCCCTCTGGGGCCAACGTCCTGACTTTC. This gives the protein CASSHWPSGANVLTF.

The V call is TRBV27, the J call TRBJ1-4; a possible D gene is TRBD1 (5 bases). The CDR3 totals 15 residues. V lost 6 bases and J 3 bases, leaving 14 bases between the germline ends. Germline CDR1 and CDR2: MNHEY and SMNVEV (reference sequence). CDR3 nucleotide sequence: TGTGCCAGCAGGTTACAACAGGCTTCTAATGAAAAACTGTTTTTT. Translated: CASRLQQASNEKLFF.

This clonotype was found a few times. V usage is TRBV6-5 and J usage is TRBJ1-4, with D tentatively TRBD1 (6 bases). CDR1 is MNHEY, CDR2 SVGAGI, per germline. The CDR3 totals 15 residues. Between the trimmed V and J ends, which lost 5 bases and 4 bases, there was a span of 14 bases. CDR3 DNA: TGTGCCAGCAGTACCACCAGGGGCGGTAATGAAAAACTGTTTTTT. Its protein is CASSTTRGGNEKLFF.

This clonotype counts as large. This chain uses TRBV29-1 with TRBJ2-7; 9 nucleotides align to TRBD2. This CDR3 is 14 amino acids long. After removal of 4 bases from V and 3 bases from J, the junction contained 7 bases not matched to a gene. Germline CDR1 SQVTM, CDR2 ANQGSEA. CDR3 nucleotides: TGCAGCGTTGTGTGGAGCGGGGGGATCTACGAGCAGTACTTC. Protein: CSVVWSGGIYEQYF.

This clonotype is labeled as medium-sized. Written as DNA, the CDR3 is TGCAGCGTCGGCACCCCGACAGGGGCCACCTACAATGAGCAGTTCTTC. Protein: CSVGTPTGATYNEQFF. V and J are TRBV29-1 and TRBJ2-1, with TRBD1 matching 8 bases. The CDR3 totals 16 residues. Germline V gives CDR1 SQVTM, CDR2 ANQGSEA. Trimming took 6 bases from V and 2 from J; bases not matched to a gene: 12.

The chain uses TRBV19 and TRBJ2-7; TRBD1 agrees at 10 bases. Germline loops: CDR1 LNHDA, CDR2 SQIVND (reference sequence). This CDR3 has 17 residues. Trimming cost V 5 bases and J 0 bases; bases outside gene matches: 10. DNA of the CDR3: TGTGCCAGTAGTCCCCGGGGACAGGGGTTGGGCTCCTACGAGCAGTACTTC. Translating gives CASSPRGQGLGSYEQYF.

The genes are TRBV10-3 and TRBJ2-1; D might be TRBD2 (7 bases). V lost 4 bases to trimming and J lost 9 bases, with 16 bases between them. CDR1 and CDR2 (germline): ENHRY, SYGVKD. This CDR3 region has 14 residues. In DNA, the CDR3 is TGTGCCATCAGTGTGAACAGGGACTATAGTGAGCAGTTCTTC. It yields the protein CAISVNRDYSEQFF.

CDR3 in DNA: TGCAGTGCTCGTCGGGGGGACAATGAGCAGTTCTTC. Its translation is CSARRGDNEQFF. The V and J genes are TRBV20-1 and TRBJ2-1, with 7 bases matching TRBD2. Germline V gene sequence: CDR1 DFQATT, CDR2 SNEGSKA (reference sequence). The V and J ends lost 5 bases and 5 bases, in that order; junction bases with no gene match: 3. The length of the CDR3 is 12 residues.

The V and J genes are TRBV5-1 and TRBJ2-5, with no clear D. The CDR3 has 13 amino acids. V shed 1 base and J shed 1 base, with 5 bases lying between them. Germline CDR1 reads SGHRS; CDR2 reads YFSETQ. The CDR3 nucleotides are TGCGCCAGCAGCTTGCGGCCCCAAGAGACCCAGTACTTC. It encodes CASSLRPQETQYF.

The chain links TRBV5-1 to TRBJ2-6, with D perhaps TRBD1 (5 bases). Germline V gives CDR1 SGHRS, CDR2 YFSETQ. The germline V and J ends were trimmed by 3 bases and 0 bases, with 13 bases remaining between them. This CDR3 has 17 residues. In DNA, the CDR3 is TGCGCCAGCAGCTCACAGGCCCCCCTCTCTGGGGCCAACGTCCTGACTTTC. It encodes CASSSQAPLSGANVLTF. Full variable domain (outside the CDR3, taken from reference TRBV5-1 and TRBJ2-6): KAGVTQTPRYLIKTRGQQVTLSCSPISGHRSVSWYQQTPGQGLQFLFEYFSETQRNKGNFPGRFSGRQFSNSRSEMNVSTLELGDSALYLCASSSQAPLSGANVLTFGAGSRLTVL.

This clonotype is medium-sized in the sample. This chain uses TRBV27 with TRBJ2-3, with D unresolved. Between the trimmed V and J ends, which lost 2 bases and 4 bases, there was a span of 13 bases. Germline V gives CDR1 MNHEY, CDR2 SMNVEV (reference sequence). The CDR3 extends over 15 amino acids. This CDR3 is CASSLRTSAADTQYF. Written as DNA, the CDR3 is TGTGCCAGCAGTTTAAGAACGTCGGCAGCAGATACGCAGTATTTT.

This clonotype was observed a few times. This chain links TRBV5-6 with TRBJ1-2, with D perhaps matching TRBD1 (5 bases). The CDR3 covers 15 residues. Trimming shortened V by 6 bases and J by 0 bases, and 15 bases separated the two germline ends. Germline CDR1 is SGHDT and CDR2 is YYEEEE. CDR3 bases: TGTGCCAGCACCTTCCTCTCGACAGCTAACTATGGCTACACCTTC. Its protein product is CASTFLSTANYGYTF.